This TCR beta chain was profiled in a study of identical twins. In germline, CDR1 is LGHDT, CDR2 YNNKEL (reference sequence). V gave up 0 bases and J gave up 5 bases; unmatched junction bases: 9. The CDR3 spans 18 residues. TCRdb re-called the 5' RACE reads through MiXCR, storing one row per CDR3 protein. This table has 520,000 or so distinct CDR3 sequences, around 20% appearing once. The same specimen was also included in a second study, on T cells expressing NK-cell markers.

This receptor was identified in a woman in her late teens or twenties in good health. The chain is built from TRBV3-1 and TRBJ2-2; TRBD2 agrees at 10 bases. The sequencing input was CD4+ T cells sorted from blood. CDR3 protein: CASSQEKRGGRGTGELFF. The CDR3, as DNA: TGTGCCAGCAGCCAAGAGAAGCGGGGGGGCCGGGGTACCGGGGAGCTGTTTTTT. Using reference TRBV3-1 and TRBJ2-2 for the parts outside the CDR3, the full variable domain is DTAVSQTPKYLVTQMGNDKSIKCEQNLGHDTMYWYKQDSKKFLKIMFSYNNKELIINETVPNRFSPKSPDKAHLNLHINSLELGDSAVYFCASSQEKRGGRGTGELFFGEGSRLTVL.